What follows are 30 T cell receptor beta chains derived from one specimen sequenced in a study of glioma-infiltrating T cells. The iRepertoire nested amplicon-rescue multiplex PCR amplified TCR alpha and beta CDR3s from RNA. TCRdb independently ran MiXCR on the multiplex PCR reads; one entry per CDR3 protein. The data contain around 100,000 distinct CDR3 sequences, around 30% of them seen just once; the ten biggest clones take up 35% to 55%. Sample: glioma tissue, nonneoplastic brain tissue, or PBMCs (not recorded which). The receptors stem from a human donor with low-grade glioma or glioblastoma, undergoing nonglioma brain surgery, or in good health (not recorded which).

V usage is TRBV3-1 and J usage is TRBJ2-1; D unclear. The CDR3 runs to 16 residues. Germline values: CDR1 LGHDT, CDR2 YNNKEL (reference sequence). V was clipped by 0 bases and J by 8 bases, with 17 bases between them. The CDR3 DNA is TGTGCCAGCAGCCAAGATCCTGGCGGCATTGGCGATGAGCAGTTCTTC. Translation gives CASSQDPGGIGDEQFF.

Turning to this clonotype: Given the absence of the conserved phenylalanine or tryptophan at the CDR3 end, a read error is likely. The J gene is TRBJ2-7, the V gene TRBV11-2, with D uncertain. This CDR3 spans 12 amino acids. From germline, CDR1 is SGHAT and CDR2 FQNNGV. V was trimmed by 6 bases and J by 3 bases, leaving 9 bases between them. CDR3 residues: CASSSTRYEQYS. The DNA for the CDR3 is TGTGCCAGCAGTTCAACTCGCTACGAGCAGTACTCC.

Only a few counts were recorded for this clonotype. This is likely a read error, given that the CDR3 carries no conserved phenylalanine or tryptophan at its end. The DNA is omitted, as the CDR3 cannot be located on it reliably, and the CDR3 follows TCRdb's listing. The CDR3 spells CASRPRGMIEAFL. This chain connects TRBV12-2 to TRBJ1-1; whether TRBD1, the table's D call, matches the DNA was not checked. TRBV12-2 is marked as a pseudogene. The CDR3 region is 13 residues in length, termini included.

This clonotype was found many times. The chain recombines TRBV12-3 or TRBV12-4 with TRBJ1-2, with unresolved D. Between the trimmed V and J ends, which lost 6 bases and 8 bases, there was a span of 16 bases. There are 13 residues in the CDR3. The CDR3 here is CASRDSNEGGYTF. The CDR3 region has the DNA TGTGCCAGCAGGGACTCTAACGAGGGCGGCTACACCTTC.

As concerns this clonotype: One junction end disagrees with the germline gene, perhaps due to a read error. Here the CDR3 DNA reads TGTGCCAGCCTCATTGGGCGTAGCAATCAGCACCAGCATTTT. Residues: CASLIGRSNQHQHF. The chain recombines TRBV28 with TRBJ1-5; D is unclear. CDR3 length: 14 residues. Germline V gene sequence: CDR1 MDHEN, CDR2 SYDVKM.

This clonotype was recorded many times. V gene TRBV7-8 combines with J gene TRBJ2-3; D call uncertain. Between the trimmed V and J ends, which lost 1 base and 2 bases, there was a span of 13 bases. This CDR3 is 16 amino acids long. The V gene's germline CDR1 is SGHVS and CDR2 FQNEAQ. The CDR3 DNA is TGTGCCAGCAGCTTAGATCGGGCAGCTTACACAGATACGCAGTATTTT. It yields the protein CASSLDRAAYTDTQYF.

The CDR3 DNA follows: TGTGCCAGTAGTATTTATGGGGACAATCAGCCCCAGCATTTT. It yields the protein CASSIYGDNQPQHF. The genes are TRBV19 and TRBJ1-5; D ambiguous. Deletions cut 3 bases from V and 3 bases from J, with 9 bases between. The CDR3 runs to 14 residues. The germline V gene has CDR1 LNHDA and CDR2 SQIVND (reference sequence).

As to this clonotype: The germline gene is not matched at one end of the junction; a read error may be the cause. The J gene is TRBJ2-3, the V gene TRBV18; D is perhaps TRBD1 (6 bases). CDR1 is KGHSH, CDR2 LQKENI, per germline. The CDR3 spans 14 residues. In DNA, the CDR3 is TGTGCCAGCTCTCGGGACACCAGCACATATACGCAGTATTTT. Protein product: CASSRDTSTYTQYF. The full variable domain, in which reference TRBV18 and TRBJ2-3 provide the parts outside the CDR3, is NAGVMQNPRHLVRRRGQEARLRCSPMKGHSHVYWYRQLPEEGLKFMVYLQKENIIDESGMPKERFSAEFPKEGPSILRIQQVVRGDSAAYFCASSRDTSTYTQYFGPGTRLTVL.

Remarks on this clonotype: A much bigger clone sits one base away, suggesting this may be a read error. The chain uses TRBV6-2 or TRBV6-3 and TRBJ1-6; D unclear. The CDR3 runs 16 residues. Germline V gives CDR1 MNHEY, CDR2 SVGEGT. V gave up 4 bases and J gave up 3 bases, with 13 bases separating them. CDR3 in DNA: TGTGCCAGCAGTTCAAAACAGAGCTACTATAATTCACCCCTCCACTTT. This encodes CASSSKQSYYNSPLHF.

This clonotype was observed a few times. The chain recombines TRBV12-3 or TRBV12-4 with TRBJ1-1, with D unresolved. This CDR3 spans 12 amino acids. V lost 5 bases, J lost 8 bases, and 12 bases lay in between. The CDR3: CASSPRQAEAFF. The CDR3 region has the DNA TGTGCCAGCAGTCCCCGCCAGGCAGAAGCTTTCTTT.

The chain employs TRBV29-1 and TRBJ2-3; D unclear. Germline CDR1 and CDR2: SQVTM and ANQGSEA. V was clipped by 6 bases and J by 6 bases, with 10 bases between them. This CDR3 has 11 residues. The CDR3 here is CSVETGDTQYF. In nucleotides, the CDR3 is TGCAGCGTAGAGACTGGGGATACGCAGTATTTT.

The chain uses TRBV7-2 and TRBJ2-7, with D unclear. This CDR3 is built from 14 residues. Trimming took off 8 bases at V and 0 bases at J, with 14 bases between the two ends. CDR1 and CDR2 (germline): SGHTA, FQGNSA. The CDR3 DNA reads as TGTGCCAGCTTAGCATCGGCTTCCTCCTACGAGCAGTACTTC. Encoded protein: CASLASASSYEQYF. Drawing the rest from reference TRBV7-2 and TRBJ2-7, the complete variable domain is GAGVSQSPSNKVTEKGKDVELRCDPISGHTALYWYRQSLGQGLEFLIYFQGNSAPDKSGLPSDRFSAERTGGSVSTLTIQRTQQEDSAVYLCASLASASSYEQYFGPGTRLTVT.

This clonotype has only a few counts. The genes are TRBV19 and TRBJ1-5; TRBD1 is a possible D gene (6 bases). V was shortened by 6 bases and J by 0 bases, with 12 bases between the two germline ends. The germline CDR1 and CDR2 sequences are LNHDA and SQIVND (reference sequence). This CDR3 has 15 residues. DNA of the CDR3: TGTGCCAGTAGCCCCGGGACAAATAGCAATCAGCCCCAGCATTTT. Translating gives CASSPGTNSNQPQHF.

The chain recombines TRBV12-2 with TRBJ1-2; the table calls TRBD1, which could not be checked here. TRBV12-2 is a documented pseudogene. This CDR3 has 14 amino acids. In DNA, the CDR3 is TGTGCAAGTCGCTTAGCGCGCGACAAGGGCAGCTACACCTTC. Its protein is CASRLARDKGSYTF.

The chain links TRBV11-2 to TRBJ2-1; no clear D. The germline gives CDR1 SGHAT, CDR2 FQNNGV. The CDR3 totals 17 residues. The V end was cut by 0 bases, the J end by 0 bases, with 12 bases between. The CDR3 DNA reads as TGTGCCAGCAGCTTAGATGGCGGCGGCCTCTCCTACAATGAGCAGTTCTTC. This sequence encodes CASSLDGGGLSYNEQFF.

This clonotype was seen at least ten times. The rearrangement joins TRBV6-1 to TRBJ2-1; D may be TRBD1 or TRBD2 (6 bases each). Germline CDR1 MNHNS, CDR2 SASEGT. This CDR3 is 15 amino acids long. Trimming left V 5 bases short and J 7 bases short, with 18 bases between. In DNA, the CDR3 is TGTGCCAGCAGTCAAACGATAGGGGGGCCGAATGAGCAGTTCTTC. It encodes CASSQTIGGPNEQFF.

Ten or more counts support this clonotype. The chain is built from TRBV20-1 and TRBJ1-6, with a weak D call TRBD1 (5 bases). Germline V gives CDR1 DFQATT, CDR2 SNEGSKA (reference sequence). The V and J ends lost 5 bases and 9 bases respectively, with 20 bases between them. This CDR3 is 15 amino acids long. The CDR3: CSAPIEGTQRSPLHF. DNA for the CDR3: TGCAGTGCTCCGATTGAGGGGACTCAGCGTTCACCCCTCCACTTT.

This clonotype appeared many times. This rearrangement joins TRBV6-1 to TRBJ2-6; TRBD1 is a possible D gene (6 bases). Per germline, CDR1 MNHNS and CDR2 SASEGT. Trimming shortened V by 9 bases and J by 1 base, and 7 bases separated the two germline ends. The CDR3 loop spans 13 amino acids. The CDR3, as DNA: TGTGCCAGTGACAGGTCTGGGGCCAACGTCCTGACTTTC. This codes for CASDRSGANVLTF.

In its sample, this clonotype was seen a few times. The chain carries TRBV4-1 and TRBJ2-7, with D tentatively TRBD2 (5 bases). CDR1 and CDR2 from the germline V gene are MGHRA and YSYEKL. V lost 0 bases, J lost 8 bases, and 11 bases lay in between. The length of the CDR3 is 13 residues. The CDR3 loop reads CASSQDEEGKQYF. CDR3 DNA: TGCGCCAGCAGCCAAGATGAAGAGGGAAAGCAGTACTTC.

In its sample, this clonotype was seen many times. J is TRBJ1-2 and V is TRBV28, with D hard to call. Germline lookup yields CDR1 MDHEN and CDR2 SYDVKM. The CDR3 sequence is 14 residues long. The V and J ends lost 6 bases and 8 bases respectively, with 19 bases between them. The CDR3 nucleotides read TGTGCCAGCAGCCGACTGGTGGGCGGAGAAGGCTACACCTTC. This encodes CASSRLVGGEGYTF.

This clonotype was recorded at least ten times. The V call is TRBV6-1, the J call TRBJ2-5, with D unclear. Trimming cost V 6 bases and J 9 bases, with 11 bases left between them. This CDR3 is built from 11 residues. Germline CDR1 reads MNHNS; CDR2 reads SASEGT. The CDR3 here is CASRSLEPQYF. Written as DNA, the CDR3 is TGTGCCAGCAGGTCATTGGAGCCCCAGTACTTC.

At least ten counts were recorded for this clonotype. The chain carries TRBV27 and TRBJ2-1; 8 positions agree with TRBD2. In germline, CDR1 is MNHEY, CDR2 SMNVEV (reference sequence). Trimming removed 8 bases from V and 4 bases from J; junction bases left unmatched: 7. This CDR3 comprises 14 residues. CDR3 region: CASGAGGLYNEQFF. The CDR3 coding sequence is TGTGCCAGCGGGGCGGGGGGCCTATACAATGAGCAGTTCTTC.

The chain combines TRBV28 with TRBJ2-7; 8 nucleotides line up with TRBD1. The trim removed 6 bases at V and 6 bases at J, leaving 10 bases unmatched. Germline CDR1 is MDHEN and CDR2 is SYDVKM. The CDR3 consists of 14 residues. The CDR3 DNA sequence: TGTGCCAGCAGCACAGGGGGGCTAGGGACCGAGCAGTACTTC. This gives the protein CASSTGGLGTEQYF.

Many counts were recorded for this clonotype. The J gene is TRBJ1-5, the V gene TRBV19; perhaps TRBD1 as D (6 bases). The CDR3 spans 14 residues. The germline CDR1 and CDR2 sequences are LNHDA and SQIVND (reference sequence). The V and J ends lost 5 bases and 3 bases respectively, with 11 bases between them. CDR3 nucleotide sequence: TGTGCCAGTAGTCAACAGGGAAACAATCAGCCCCAGCATTTT. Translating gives CASSQQGNNQPQHF.

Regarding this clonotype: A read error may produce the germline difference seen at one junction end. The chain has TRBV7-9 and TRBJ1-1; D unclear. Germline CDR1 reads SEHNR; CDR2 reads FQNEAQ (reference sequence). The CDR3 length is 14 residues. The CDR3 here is CAISLTVANTEAFF. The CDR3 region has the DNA TGTGCCATCAGCTTAACCGTGGCTAACACTGAAGCTTTCTTT.

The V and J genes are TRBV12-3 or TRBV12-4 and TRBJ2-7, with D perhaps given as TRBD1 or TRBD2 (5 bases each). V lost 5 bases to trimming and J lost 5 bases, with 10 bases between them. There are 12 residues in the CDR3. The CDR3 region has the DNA TGTGCCAGCAGTCGTTTGGGGGACGAGCAGTACTTC. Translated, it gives CASSRLGDEQYF.

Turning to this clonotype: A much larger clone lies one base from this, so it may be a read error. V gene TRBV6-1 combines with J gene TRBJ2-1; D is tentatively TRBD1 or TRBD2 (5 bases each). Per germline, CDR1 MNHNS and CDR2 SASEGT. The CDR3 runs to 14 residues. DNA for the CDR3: TGTGCTACAGCGAGGGGCGGCCCCTACAATGAGCAGATCTTC. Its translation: CATARGGPYNEQIF.

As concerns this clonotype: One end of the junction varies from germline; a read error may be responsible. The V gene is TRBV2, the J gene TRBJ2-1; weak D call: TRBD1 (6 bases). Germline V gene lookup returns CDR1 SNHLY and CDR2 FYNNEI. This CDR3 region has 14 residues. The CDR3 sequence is CASIVRGSYNEQSF. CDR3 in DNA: TGTGCCAGCATAGTCAGGGGTTCCTACAATGAGCAGTCCTTC.

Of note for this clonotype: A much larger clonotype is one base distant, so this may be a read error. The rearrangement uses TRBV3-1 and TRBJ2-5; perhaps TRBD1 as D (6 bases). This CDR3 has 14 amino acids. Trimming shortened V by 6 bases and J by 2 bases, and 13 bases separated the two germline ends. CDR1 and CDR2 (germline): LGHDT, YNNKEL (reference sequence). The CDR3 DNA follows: TGTGCCAGCAGATGGGGGACAATTCAAGAGACCCAGTACTTC. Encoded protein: CASRWGTIQETQYF.

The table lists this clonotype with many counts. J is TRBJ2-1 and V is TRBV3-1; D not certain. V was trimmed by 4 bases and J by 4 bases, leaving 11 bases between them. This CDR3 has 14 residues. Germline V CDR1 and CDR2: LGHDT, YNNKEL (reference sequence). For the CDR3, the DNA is TGTGCCAGCAGCCCGAACACGCTTTACAATGAGCAGTTCTTC. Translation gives CASSPNTLYNEQFF.